One and the same sample provided the 17 T cell receptor beta chains below, sequenced in a study of beta chain features in type 1 diabetes. cDNA synthesis used the whole RNA isolate, giving expressed TCRB sequences. Data came from immunoSEQ multiplex PCR; TCRdb stores just in-frame clones and leaves some out. The repertoire holds 250,000 to 300,000 clones, approximately 8.1% seen once, with roughly 1% in the top ten. The sequenced sample consisted of central memory CD4+ T cells from blood. These receptors came from a woman aged 18-35 years in good health.

The chain recombines TRBV15 with TRBJ2-7; maybe TRBD1 (6 bases). This CDR3 spans 14 amino acids. Trimming took off 0 bases at V and 3 bases at J, with 9 bases between the two ends. Germline V gives CDR1 LNHNV, CDR2 YYDKDF (reference sequence). The CDR3 spells CATSRDRGGYEQYV. DNA of the CDR3: TGTGCCACCAGCAGAGATAGAGGGGGCTACGAGCAGTACGTC.

The table lists this clone with many counts. V usage is TRBV7-2 and J usage is TRBJ2-7, with no clear D. Trimming removed 2 bases at V and 6 bases at J, with 8 bases between. Germline V gives CDR1 SGHTA, CDR2 FQGNSA. This CDR3 has 12 residues. This CDR3 reads CASSLRLSEQYF. CDR3 DNA: TGTGCCAGCAGCTTAAGGTTGAGCGAGCAGTACTTC. Together with reference TRBV7-2 and TRBJ2-7, the CDR3 gives the full variable domain: GAGVSQSPSNKVTEKGKDVELRCDPISGHTALYWYRQSLGQGLEFLIYFQGNSAPDKSGLPSDRFSAERTGGSVSTLTIQRTQQEDSAVYLCASSLRLSEQYFGPGTRLTVT.

This chain joins TRBV30 and TRBJ2-7, with 7 bases matching TRBD1. The CDR3 covers 14 residues. Per the germline V gene, CDR1 is GTSNPN and CDR2 is SVGIG (reference sequence). V lost 4 bases, J lost 2 bases, and 8 bases stayed unmatched. This CDR3 reads CAWNRGPGAYEQYF. CDR3 nucleotide sequence: TGTGCCTGGAACAGGGGCCCTGGGGCCTACGAGCAGTACTTC.

Ten or more counts support this clone. The chain couples TRBV21-1 to TRBJ1-6; the table's D gene call, TRBD1, was not cross checked with the DNA. TRBV21-1 is a documented pseudogene. The CDR3 contains 16 residues. The CDR3 nucleotides read TGTGCCAGCAGCAACCGGGACACTGAACCGAATTCACCCCTCCACTTT. Translated, it gives CASSNRDTEPNSPLHF.

The table lists this clone with a few counts. The sample carries other DNA sequences with the same CDR3. V is TRBV5-1 and J is TRBJ2-5; the match to TRBD1 covers 8 bases. The CDR3 runs 16 residues. The germline CDR1 and CDR2 sequences are SGHRS and YFSETQ. V dropped 4 bases and J dropped 5; count of bases not matched to a gene: 13. The DNA for the CDR3 is TGCGCCAGCAGCGCCGGACAGGGCGTCACGAGGGAGACCCAGTACTTC. Translating gives CASSAGQGVTRETQYF.

This clone came up a few times. The V and J genes are TRBV7-3 and TRBJ2-3; the D gene is possibly TRBD1 (6 bases). The germline V gene encodes CDR1 SGHTA and CDR2 FQGTGA. The CDR3 length is 16 residues. V lost 5 bases and J lost 4, with 19 bases in between. CDR3 in DNA: TGTGCCAGCAGCACGCGAACAGGGATTGGCGCAGATACGCAGTATTTT. This translates into CASSTRTGIGADTQYF. Looking up the rest from reference TRBV7-3 and TRBJ2-3 gives the full variable domain: GAGVSQTPSNKVTEKGKYVELRCDPISGHTALYWYRQSLGQGPEFLIYFQGTGAADDSGLPNDRFFAVRPEGSVSTLKIQRTERGDSAVYLCASSTRTGIGADTQYFGPGTRLTVL.

This clone has just a few counts. This chain connects TRBV6-5 to TRBJ1-6; tentatively, D is TRBD1 (6 bases). V was clipped by 0 bases and J by 8 bases, with 14 bases between them. The V gene's germline CDR1 is MNHEY and CDR2 SVGAGI. The CDR3 contains 16 residues. The CDR3 spells CASSYSVDRLDSPLHF. The CDR3, as DNA: TGTGCCAGCAGTTACTCCGTGGACAGACTAGATTCACCCCTCCACTTT.

In this sample, this clone turned up many times. The genes are TRBV28 and TRBJ1-1; 7 nucleotides align to TRBD1. The CDR3 runs 15 residues. CDR1 MDHEN and CDR2 SYDVKM come from the germline V gene. V lost 5 bases and J lost 3; bases outside the gene matches: 9. CDR3 nucleotide sequence: TGTGCCAGCAGTGAACAGGGGTATGCGCACACTGAAGCTTTCTTT. It yields the protein CASSEQGYAHTEAFF.

V is TRBV30 and J is TRBJ2-2, with D possibly being TRBD2 (6 bases). Germline V CDR1 and CDR2: GTSNPN, SVGIG (reference sequence). Trimming stripped 0 bases from V and 2 bases from J, with 10 bases between. The CDR3 totals 15 residues. CDR3 sequence: CAWSVGGLNTGELFF. Here the CDR3 DNA reads TGTGCCTGGAGTGTAGGAGGGTTAAACACCGGGGAGCTGTTTTTT.

V and J are TRBV30 and TRBJ1-4, with D unresolved. The CDR3 sequence is 16 residues long. V was shortened by 0 bases and J by 8 bases, with 19 bases between the two germline ends. From germline, CDR1 is GTSNPN and CDR2 SVGIG (reference sequence). The chain's CDR3 is CAWSVRNGRSPEKLFF. The DNA of the CDR3 is TGTGCCTGGAGTGTACGAAATGGCAGGTCTCCCGAAAAACTGTTTTTT.

This clone has just a few counts. The rearrangement links TRBV27 to TRBJ1-2, with D possibly matching TRBD1 (5 bases). The CDR3 length is 15 residues. CDR1 is MNHEY and CDR2 is SMNVEV in the germline V gene (reference sequence). Deletions cut 0 bases from V and 1 base from J, with 9 bases between. The CDR3 DNA reads TGTGCCAGCAGTTTATCGGGGCAGCATAACTATGGCTACACCTTC. Amino acid sequence: CASSLSGQHNYGYTF.

This clone was counted a few times. The chain carries TRBV11-2 and TRBJ2-5; 8 positions agree with TRBD1. J was trimmed by 7 bases and V by 8 bases; bases with no gene match: 12. There are 14 residues in the CDR3. Germline V lookup: CDR1 SGHAT, CDR2 FQNNGV. CDR3 amino acids: CASHRGGQGPTQYF. The CDR3, as DNA: TGTGCCAGCCATCGGGGAGGACAGGGTCCGACCCAGTACTTC.

This clone was seen a few times. The chain recombines TRBV2 with TRBJ2-3, with a weak D call TRBD1 (5 bases). V dropped 7 bases and J dropped 3 bases, with 14 bases sitting between them. The CDR3 extends over 14 amino acids. The V gene's germline CDR1 is SNHLY and CDR2 FYNNEI. CDR3 amino acids: CASKTEAGTDTQYF. CDR3 in DNA: TGTGCCAGCAAAACCGAGGCAGGGACAGATACGCAGTATTTT.

The V and J genes are TRBV4-3 and TRBJ2-2; weak D call: TRBD1 (5 bases). The CDR3 runs 15 residues. The V end lost 5 bases, the J end lost 4 bases, and 14 bases lay between the germline ends. Per germline, CDR1 LGHNA and CDR2 YSLEER. The CDR3 sequence is CASSLTETFTGELFF. The CDR3 DNA sequence: TGCGCCAGCAGCTTGACAGAAACCTTCACCGGGGAGCTGTTTTTT.

The V gene is TRBV7-9, the J gene TRBJ1-1; the D gene is possibly TRBD1 (6 bases). The germline gives CDR1 SEHNR, CDR2 FQNEAQ (reference sequence). The CDR3 sequence is 12 residues long. V lost 5 bases and J 5 bases, leaving 9 bases between the germline ends. CDR3 sequence reads: CASSDTGTEAFF. The CDR3 region has the DNA TGTGCCAGCAGCGATACAGGGACTGAAGCTTTCTTT.

J is TRBJ1-1 and V is TRBV2, with a weak D call TRBD1 (5 bases). The germline V gene has CDR1 SNHLY and CDR2 FYNNEI. Between the trimmed V and J ends, which lost 3 bases and 1 base, there was a span of 12 bases. CDR3 length equals 15 residues. DNA for the CDR3: TGTGCCAGCAGTGATTGGGACGGCTCGAACACTGAAGCTTTCTTT. Translated: CASSDWDGSNTEAFF.

The CDR3 protein is CASSSPGQGTYEQYF. The DNA of the CDR3 is TGTGCCAGCAGTTCCCCGGGACAGGGAACCTACGAGCAGTACTTC. The chain is built from TRBV28 and TRBJ2-7, with 9 positions matching TRBD1. Germline lookup yields CDR1 MDHEN and CDR2 SYDVKM. The CDR3 is made up of 15 amino acids. With V trimmed by 4 bases and J by 2 bases, 6 bases remained unmatched.